Sequencing of this T cell receptor beta chain was carried out in a study of blood T cells in healthy people across ages. Study-level results: Measured against age, TCR beta diversity per million T cells decreased in a roughly linear manner.

Regarding this clonotype: Its target is unknown. Relative to the germline gene, one junction end is altered; a read error may explain this.

CDR1 and CDR2 from the germline V gene are MNHNY and SVGAGI (reference sequence). This CDR3 spans 15 amino acids. The donors, healthy Caucasians from Russia, were aged 6 to 90. Each donor supplied 7.5 to 10 milliliters of peripheral blood. Next came a second PCR, run for about 6 to 12 cycles, which used a sample-barcoded 5' primer along with a J-beta primer mix. A template-switch adaptor that had 12 random nucleotides put a tag on each cDNA molecule. TCRdb re-analysed the 5' RACE reads in MiXCR, keeping a single row per CDR3 protein. The sample records roughly 700,000 distinct CDR3 sequences, 49% being singletons.

This TCR was sampled from a woman in her sixties in good health. V gene TRBV6-6 combines with J gene TRBJ2-4; 8 bases match TRBD2. What was sequenced was blood. CDR3 protein: CASIGTRERKNLQYF. CDR3 nucleotide sequence: TGTGCCAGCATTGGGACTAGAGAAAGGAAAAACCTTCAGTACTTC.